This T cell receptor (beta chain) was recovered during a study of T cells in Graves' hyperthyroidism and ophthalmopathy. Findings and limits, study-wide: Blood held most thyroid clonotypes expanded above 0.001 frequency.

Germline CDR1 and CDR2: SGHTA and FQGNSA. The V segment lost 2 bases and the J segment 10 bases; nucleotides outside the gene matches: 2. The CDR3 is 14 residues long. This clonotype was observed many times. Its antigen is not known. From RNA transcripts, TCR beta CDR3 regions were amplified. First-round RT-PCR targeting the TCR CDR3 was performed with the HTBI primer set. Each CDR3 protein gets one entry after TCRdb re-called the multiplex PCR reads with MiXCR. The repertoire holds approximately 690,000 distinct CDR3 sequences, with roughly 15% as singletons. The sequenced material came from blood. V and J are TRBV7-2 and TRBJ2-1, with 13 bases matching TRBD2. The source is a woman aged 50 to 65 with Graves' ophthalmopathy. The CDR3 here is CASSLLLAGGEQFF. The CDR3 DNA reads TGTGCCAGCAGCTTATTACTAGCGGGAGGGGAGCAGTTCTTC.